What follows is one TCR beta chain and its context. The record originates from a study of CD8 T cells in Susac syndrome. J was trimmed by 2 bases and V by 4 bases; bases with no gene match: 13. Per the germline V gene, CDR1 is SGDLS and CDR2 is YYNGEE. This CDR3 spans 17 amino acids. Random hexamers primed reverse transcription of about 0.45 to 1 ug RNA. TCRdb used MiXCR to reprocess the immunoSEQ multiplex PCR reads, holding one entry per CDR3 protein. The data show about 190,000 distinct CDR3 sequences, about 95% seen once. The sequencing sample was made of CD8+ T cells from PBMCs. The TCR sequence derives from a human donor with Susac syndrome. The chain joins TRBV9 to TRBJ2-3, with 7 bases that match TRBD2. The CDR3 reads CASSPLWERGDTDTQYF. CDR3 coding DNA: TGTGCCAGCAGCCCCCTATGGGAACGGGGGGACACAGATACGCAGTATTTT.